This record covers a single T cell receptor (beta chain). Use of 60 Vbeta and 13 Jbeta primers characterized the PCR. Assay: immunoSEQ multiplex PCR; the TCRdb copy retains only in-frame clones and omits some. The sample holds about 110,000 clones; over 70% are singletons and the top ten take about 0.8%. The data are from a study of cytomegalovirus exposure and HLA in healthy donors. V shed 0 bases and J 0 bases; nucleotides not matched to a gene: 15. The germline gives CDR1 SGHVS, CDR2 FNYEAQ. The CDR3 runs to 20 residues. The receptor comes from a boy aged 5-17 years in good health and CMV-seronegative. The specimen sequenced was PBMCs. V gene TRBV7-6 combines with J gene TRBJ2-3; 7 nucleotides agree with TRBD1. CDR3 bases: TGTGCCAGCAGCTTAGCGTCCGGACGCACCACAGGGGTTAGCACAGATACGCAGTATTTT. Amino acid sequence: CASSLASGRTTGVSTDTQYF.